This T cell receptor beta chain was documented in a study of shared clonotypes between healthy human individuals. Clones were sequenced by immunoSEQ multiplex PCR, and TCRdb holds only the in-frame ones, with some missing. The data contain about 730,000 clones, approximately 72% of them singletons. The CDR3 is made up of 14 amino acids. Germline loops: CDR1 SGHKS, CDR2 YYEKEE (reference sequence). After removal of 3 bases from V and 1 base from J, the junction contained 3 bases not matched to a gene. Material: memory CD4+ T cells sorted from blood. As for subset: CD45RA-negative fraction. The sequence was collected from a woman between 25 and 40 years old in good health. The rearrangement uses TRBV5-5 and TRBJ1-1; TRBD1 agrees at 7 bases. In nucleotides, the CDR3 is TGTGCCAGCAGCTCCCCAGGGGGGAACACTGAAGCTTTCTTT. Translation gives CASSSPGGNTEAFF.